This TCR beta chain was sequenced in a study of blood T cells in healthy people across ages. Study overall: Using template switching, researchers captured about one barcoded beta molecule for each two T cells. Study results and limitations: The unsorted PBMCs prevented any conclusive comparison of naive versus antigen-experienced cells.

The CDR3 spans 15 residues. The V end was cut by 1 base, the J end by 4 bases, with 11 bases between. The germline V gene encodes CDR1 LGHDT and CDR2 YNNKEL (reference sequence). Primed by a sample-barcoded 5' primer and a J-beta primer mix, a second PCR proceeded for about 7 to 11 cycles. Every single cDNA molecule received a tag from a template-switch adaptor with 12 random nucleotides. TCRdb processed the 5' RACE reads anew with MiXCR; each CDR3 protein has one entry. The data show 1.5 million to 2 million distinct CDR3 sequences, around 36% seen once. In its sample, this clonotype was seen a few times. Its antigen is as yet unknown.

The sequenced sample was blood. The TCR was taken from a young woman in good health. The V gene is TRBV3-1, the J gene TRBJ1-5; D unclear. CDR3 DNA sequence: TGTGCCAGCAGCCAAGGGCGCTTAGGGAATCAGCCCCAGCATTTT. This codes for CASSQGRLGNQPQHF.